This record looks at one T cell receptor beta chain sequence and its context. Trimming removed 1 base from V and 7 bases from J; junction bases left unmatched: 7. This CDR3 has 16 amino acids. Germline V CDR1 and CDR2: LGHNA, YSLEER. The study ran its PCR with 60 Vbeta and 13 Jbeta primers. Using immunoSEQ multiplex PCR, the repertoire was profiled, and TCRdb retains in-frame clones only, with some absent. Here the sample table reports some 53,000 clones. This sample is part of a study of cytomegalovirus exposure and HLA in healthy donors. The chain recombines TRBV4-3 with TRBJ2-1; TRBD1 agrees at 10 bases. This sequence was found in a woman in her sixties or seventies in good health and CMV-seropositive. Sequencing was performed on PBMCs. In nucleotides, the CDR3 is TGCGCCAGCAGCCAAGGGGCGGGACAGGGGTATAATGAGCAGTTCTTC. It yields the protein CASSQGAGQGYNEQFF.